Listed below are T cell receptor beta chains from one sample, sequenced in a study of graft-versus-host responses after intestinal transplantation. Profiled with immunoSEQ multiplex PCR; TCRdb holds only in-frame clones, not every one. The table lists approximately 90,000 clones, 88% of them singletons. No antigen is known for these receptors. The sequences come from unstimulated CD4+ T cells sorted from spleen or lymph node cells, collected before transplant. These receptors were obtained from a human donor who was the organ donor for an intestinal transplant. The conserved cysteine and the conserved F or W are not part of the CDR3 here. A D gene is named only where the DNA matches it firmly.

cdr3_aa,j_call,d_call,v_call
ASSFDRLAGPGTDTQY,TRBJ2-3,TRBD2,TRBV27
ASSLRGGGYEQY,TRBJ2-7,-,TRBV5-6
ASSVTTNQPQH,TRBJ1-5,-,TRBV28
ASSIRQNYYEQY,TRBJ2-7,-,TRBV11-3
AISVGSGGDTQY,TRBJ2-3,TRBD2,TRBV10-3
ASSAGSLAVSYNEQF,TRBJ2-1,TRBD2,TRBV9
ASSRLAGVYEQY,TRBJ2-7,TRBD2,TRBV27
ASSYSRQYYGYT,TRBJ1-2,-,TRBV6-5
ATSRDTFPYGYT,TRBJ1-2,-,TRBV5-4
ASSVSSGANYEQY,TRBJ2-7,TRBD2,TRBV27
ASSLQDRGIEKLF,TRBJ1-4,TRBD1,TRBV7-9
ASSLSLGAADTGELF,TRBJ2-2,-,TRBV28
ASSFTRNTEAF,TRBJ1-1,-,TRBV7-8
ASSLRAQGEKLF,TRBJ1-4,-,TRBV5-4
ASGGRVLQDDEQY,TRBJ2-7,-,TRBV12-5
ASSLGGGHNYEQY,TRBJ2-7,TRBD2,TRBV11-3
ASSYTGLHTEAF,TRBJ1-1,-,TRBV6-5
SVLFGSGRSYNEQF,TRBJ2-1,TRBD2,TRBV29-1
ASSQVASGVDTQY,TRBJ2-3,TRBD2,TRBV4-1
ASSPAGSGSLQF,TRBJ2-1,TRBD2,TRBV11-2
ASSHRDSEAF,TRBJ1-1,TRBD1,TRBV27
ASSPQVNTEAF,TRBJ1-1,-,TRBV7-9
ASSPQYRTDTQY,TRBJ2-3,-,TRBV18
ASSLAGGRVTQY,TRBJ2-3,TRBD2,TRBV7-7
ASSETGINAF,TRBJ1-1,-,TRBV6-1
ASSGDYITDTQY,TRBJ2-3,TRBD2,TRBV11-1
ASSPRGLAGTNTGELF,TRBJ2-2,TRBD2,TRBV4-1
ASSTRTGSGNEQY,TRBJ2-7,TRBD1,TRBV27
ASSLLYGADEQY,TRBJ2-7,-,TRBV18
ASTRTGSRTDTQY,TRBJ2-3,TRBD1,TRBV25-1
ASSRSGGGAGGYT,TRBJ1-2,-,TRBV14
ASRITEINQPQH,TRBJ1-5,-,TRBV28
ASSLVVYNEQF,TRBJ2-1,-,TRBV28
ASRGDRGRRGYT,TRBJ1-2,TRBD1,TRBV6-1
ASSHGRVVYT,TRBJ1-2,-,TRBV4-2
ASVRDSSRYEQY,TRBJ2-7,-,TRBV2
ASSLLTSGSREQF,TRBJ2-1,TRBD2,TRBV28
ASSESRDSTDTQY,TRBJ2-3,-,TRBV25-1
ASSERAGQGAYEQY,TRBJ2-7,TRBD1,TRBV25-1
ASSPSEDNYGYT,TRBJ1-2,-,TRBV18
ASSRRGLMMGSPLH,TRBJ1-6,-,TRBV7-2
ATRSRQPPPYGYT,TRBJ1-2,-,TRBV19
ASRVQGAGDTQY,TRBJ2-3,TRBD1,TRBV6-1
ASSLAGWGTRAYEQY,TRBJ2-7,TRBD2,TRBV11-2
ASSLSRSSYNSPLH,TRBJ1-6,-,TRBV7-9
ASRIGLAGGTKNIQY,TRBJ2-4,TRBD2,TRBV2